Shown below are 26 T cell receptor beta chains from a single sample sequenced in a study of shared clonotypes between healthy human individuals (dated by TCRdb to the early 2020s). Library preparation was by the immunoSEQ multiplex PCR assay. The source is immuneACCESS, and TCRdb retained only in-frame sequences with V and J called. Part of the clones is not carried over; for the studies checked, unresolved V genes explain less than half of this, and the remainder is unexplained. The sample has around 2.3 million clones on record, 95% of them singletons. About 0.13% of the sample is held by the ten biggest clonotypes. Specimen: naive CD4+ T cells sorted from blood. The cell subset or site label on this specimen signifies: CD45RA+ positively selected. These receptor sequences come from a man between 18 and 29 years old in good health.

The chain is built from TRBV11-2 and TRBJ2-5; 8 positions match TRBD2. Losses at the gene ends were 7 bases for V and 5 bases for J; bases not matched to a gene: 12. Germline V gene sequence: CDR1 SGHAT, CDR2 FQNNGV. The CDR3 covers 15 residues. CDR3 coding DNA: TGTGCCAGCACCCCAGTGAAGGGCGGGGGGGAGACCCAGTACTTC. It is translated as CASTPVKGGGETQYF.

V is TRBV7-9 and J is TRBJ2-7; either TRBD1 or TRBD2 may supply D (6 bases each). Looked up from germline, CDR1 is SEHNR and CDR2 is FQNEAQ (reference sequence). The V end was cut by 3 bases, the J end by 2 bases, with 23 bases between. CDR3 length: 18 residues. CDR3 sequence (DNA): TGTGCCAGCAGCTTTACCCTGGGGGGCCGGGGTGAGCCCTACGAGCAGTACTTC. Translation gives CASSFTLGGRGEPYEQYF.

The rearrangement links TRBV30 to TRBJ1-5; D may be TRBD1 (5 bases). The germline CDR1 and CDR2 sequences are GTSNPN and SVGIG (reference sequence). Between the trimmed V and J ends, which lost 0 bases and 4 bases, there was a span of 16 bases. This CDR3 is built from 16 residues. The CDR3 here is CAWSVPGQPRNQPQHF. The CDR3 region has the DNA TGTGCCTGGAGTGTACCCGGACAACCTAGGAATCAGCCCCAGCATTTT.

In this sample, this clone turned up once. The rearrangement joins TRBV5-4 to TRBJ2-7; 10 bases align to TRBD2. V shed 5 bases, J shed 5 bases, and the junction held 7 bases outside the gene matches. CDR1 and CDR2 (germline): SGHNT, YYREEE (reference sequence). The CDR3 sequence is 14 residues long. The CDR3 is CASRETSGRHEQYF. CDR3 coding DNA: TGTGCCAGCAGGGAGACTAGCGGGCGCCACGAGCAGTACTTC.

This chain connects TRBV30 to TRBJ1-2; D perhaps matches TRBD1 (5 bases). The CDR3 runs to 13 residues. V was clipped by 1 base and J by 5 bases, with 11 bases between them. CDR1 and CDR2 (germline): GTSNPN, SVGIG (reference sequence). In nucleotides, the CDR3 is TGTGCCTGGAGTGAGGCAGGGCGGTATGGCTACACCTTC. Its protein product is CAWSEAGRYGYTF.

V gene TRBV10-3 combines with J gene TRBJ2-3; possible D gene TRBD1, 5 bases. The germline CDR1 and CDR2 sequences are ENHRY and SYGVKD. The germline V and J ends were trimmed by 6 bases and 2 bases, with 9 bases remaining between them. CDR3 size: 13 residues. CDR3 protein: CAIRTDATDTQYF. Written as DNA, the CDR3 is TGTGCCATCAGGACAGATGCCACAGATACGCAGTATTTT.

The chain couples TRBV30 to TRBJ1-3; 9 nucleotides match TRBD1. Germline V CDR1 and CDR2: GTSNPN, SVGIG (reference sequence). The ends lost 5 bases at V and 0 bases at J; junction bases unmatched: 2. The CDR3 is 14 residues long. This CDR3 is CAWGDRASGNTIYF. The CDR3 DNA reads TGTGCCTGGGGGGACAGGGCCTCTGGAAACACCATATATTTT.

The genes are TRBV30 and TRBJ1-5; possibly TRBD1 for D (5 bases). The ends were cut back, 6 bases at V and 2 bases at J, with 17 bases in the middle. The germline V gene encodes CDR1 GTSNPN and CDR2 SVGIG (reference sequence). This CDR3 contains 15 residues. CDR3 coding DNA: TGTGCCTGCACTGTTCCGGGACTCCGCAATCAGCCCCAGCATTTT. Its protein is CACTVPGLRNQPQHF.

A remark on this clone: Other DNA variants within this sample encode the same CDR3. The chain combines TRBV19 with TRBJ1-5; D possibly corresponds to TRBD1 (6 bases). Germline assignment: CDR1 LNHDA and CDR2 SQIVND (reference sequence). The CDR3 has 15 amino acids. Between the trimmed V and J ends, which lost 3 bases and 2 bases, there was a span of 11 bases. The CDR3 DNA reads TGTGCCAGTAGTATCGAGGGGGTCGGCAATCAGCCCCAGCATTTT. Translation gives CASSIEGVGNQPQHF.

CDR3 sequence (DNA): TGTGCCAGTAGTAGACAGGGAGGAGGCTACACCTTC. This codes for CASSRQGGGYTF. The V and J genes are TRBV19 and TRBJ1-2, with TRBD1 matching 7 bases. CDR1 and CDR2 from the germline V gene are LNHDA and SQIVND (reference sequence). The length of the CDR3 is 12 residues. Germline trimming cut 4 bases from V and 8 bases from J; bases unmatched to any gene: 4.

This chain connects TRBV10-3 to TRBJ1-4; weak D call: TRBD1 (5 bases). The V gene's germline CDR1 is ENHRY and CDR2 SYGVKD. Deletions cut 6 bases from V and 3 bases from J, with 14 bases between. The CDR3 is 15 residues long. DNA of the CDR3: TGTGCCATCAGCCGGTCGGGGGTATCTAATGAAAAACTGTTTTTT. Encoded protein: CAISRSGVSNEKLFF.

This sequence joins TRBV7-2 and TRBJ1-2; the D gene is possibly TRBD1 (5 bases). Trimming removed 1 base at V and 10 bases at J, with 16 bases between. The CDR3 consists of 14 residues. Germline lookup yields CDR1 SGHTA and CDR2 FQGNSA. The chain's CDR3 is CASSLGSRVGDYTF. The CDR3 nucleotides read TGTGCCAGCAGCTTAGGAAGCAGGGTAGGGGACTACACCTTC.

This clone was found once. The CDR3 loop is CAGTGKGHSSGNTIYF. CDR3 nucleotide sequence: TGTGCCGGGACAGGGAAGGGACACAGCTCTGGAAACACCATATATTTT. The V gene is TRBV21-1, the J gene TRBJ1-3; the table's D gene call, TRBD1, was not cross checked with the DNA. TRBV21-1 is listed as a pseudogene. CDR3 length: 16 residues.

J is TRBJ1-2 and V is TRBV6-1, with D unclear. Germline loops: CDR1 MNHNS, CDR2 SASEGT. CDR3 size: 10 residues. V dropped 5 bases and J dropped 5 bases, with 3 bases sitting between them. The CDR3 DNA sequence: TGTGCCAGCAGTCGGTATGGCTACACCTTC. It specifies CASSRYGYTF.

The chain combines TRBV13 with TRBJ2-7; 8 nucleotides match TRBD1. Germline V gene lookup returns CDR1 PRHDT and CDR2 FYEKMQ (reference sequence). Germline trimming cut 2 bases from V and 1 base from J; bases unmatched to any gene: 13. CDR3 length: 18 residues. CDR3 DNA: TGTGCCAGCAGCTTAACCCACCGAGACAGGGGTTTATCCTACGAGCAGTACTTC. Protein: CASSLTHRDRGLSYEQYF.

The rearrangement links TRBV14 to TRBJ2-7, with D possibly being TRBD1 (6 bases). Germline lookup yields CDR1 SGHDN and CDR2 FVKESK. Between the trimmed V and J ends, which lost 1 base and 2 bases, there was a span of 18 bases. CDR3 length: 17 residues. CDR3 bases: TGTGCCAGCAGCCAAGCCCCAACCGGGACATACCCCTACGAGCAGTACTTC. Protein sequence: CASSQAPTGTYPYEQYF.

The chain is built from TRBV10-3 and TRBJ1-6; D is uncertain. The CDR3 extends over 14 amino acids. Per the germline V gene, CDR1 is ENHRY and CDR2 is SYGVKD. The V end lost 7 bases, the J end lost 5 bases, and 12 bases lay between the germline ends. CDR3 sequence: CAITRGLDNSPLHF. The DNA for the CDR3 is TGTGCCATCACTCGAGGGTTGGATAATTCACCCCTCCACTTT.

In this sample, this clone turned up once. This chain joins TRBV7-3 and TRBJ2-3, with a tentative D call TRBD1 (6 bases). The CDR3 consists of 14 residues. The germline CDR1 and CDR2 sequences are SGHTA and FQGTGA. The V end lost 2 bases, the J end lost 2 bases, and 8 bases lay between the germline ends. CDR3 in amino acids: CASSLDRSTDTQYF. In DNA form, the CDR3 reads TGTGCCAGCAGCTTAGACAGGTCCACAGATACGCAGTATTTT.

V gene TRBV5-1 combines with J gene TRBJ1-6; D perhaps matches TRBD1 (5 bases). The CDR3 runs to 18 residues. The V gene's germline CDR1 is SGHRS and CDR2 YFSETQ. V was pared by 0 bases and J by 0 bases, with 13 bases between. The CDR3 region is CASSLGQTTSSYNSPLHF. CDR3 nucleotides: TGCGCCAGCAGCTTGGGACAGACTACTAGCTCCTATAATTCACCCCTCCACTTT.

This chain joins TRBV27 and TRBJ1-1; TRBD1 might be the D (5 bases). Trimming took 4 bases from V and 4 from J, leaving 10 bases between them. CDR3 length: 13 amino acids. The germline V gene has CDR1 MNHEY and CDR2 SMNVEV (reference sequence). CDR3 coding DNA: TGTGCCAGCAGTTCGTCGGGGGTCACTGAAGCTTTCTTT. Protein product: CASSSSGVTEAFF.

This clone was picked up one time. The chain has TRBV5-4 and TRBJ2-7, with 12 positions matching TRBD1. Germline loops: CDR1 SGHNT, CDR2 YYREEE (reference sequence). V trimming: 3 bases; J trimming: 3 bases; junction bases outside the gene matches: 10. The CDR3 has 17 residues. CDR3 DNA sequence: TGTGCCAGCAGCTCGGGACAGGGGGCCCTCAAACTCTACGAGCAGTACTTC. Amino acid sequence: CASSSGQGALKLYEQYF.

The chain uses TRBV19 and TRBJ1-4; no firm D call. The CDR3 is 15 amino acids. Germline CDR1 is LNHDA and CDR2 is SQIVND (reference sequence). V lost 3 bases and J 0 bases, leaving 8 bases between the germline ends. CDR3 sequence (DNA): TGTGCCAGTAGTATTAACAGCGCAACTAATGAAAAACTGTTTTTT. As protein: CASSINSATNEKLFF. The complete variable domain, with remaining parts taken from reference TRBV19 and TRBJ1-4, reads DGGITQSPKYLFRKEGQNVTLSCEQNLNHDAMYWYRQDPGQGLRLIYYSQIVNDFQKGDIAEGYSVSREKKESFPLTVTSAQKNPTAFYLCASSINSATNEKLFFGSGTQLSVL.

The gene calls are TRBV19 and TRBJ2-1; weak D call: TRBD1 (5 bases). This CDR3 is built from 14 residues. Germline V gene data show CDR1 as LNHDA and CDR2 as SQIVND (reference sequence). V was trimmed by 6 bases and J by 1 base, leaving 10 bases between them. The CDR3 reads CASSTQGSYNEQFF. Here the CDR3 DNA reads TGTGCCAGTAGCACGCAGGGTTCCTACAATGAGCAGTTCTTC.

About this clone itself: The same CDR3 can be traced to other DNA sequences in this sample. The chain combines TRBV11-2 with TRBJ2-7; 9 bases are a match to TRBD1. Germline lookup yields CDR1 SGHAT and CDR2 FQNNGV. CDR3 size: 14 residues. J was trimmed by 3 bases and V by 1 base; bases with no gene match: 1. CDR3 sequence reads: CASSLGQGVYEQYF. For the CDR3, the DNA is TGTGCCAGCAGCTTAGGACAGGGGGTCTACGAGCAGTACTTC.

The gene calls are TRBV2 and TRBJ2-2; D not certain. In germline, CDR1 is SNHLY, CDR2 FYNNEI. Trimming removed 4 bases at V and 8 bases at J, with 11 bases between. The CDR3 contains 13 residues. The CDR3 nucleotides are TGTGCCAGCAGTGGGTCGGGCTCGGGGGAGCTGTTTTTT. It translates to CASSGSGSGELFF.

This rearrangement joins TRBV28 to TRBJ1-1; 8 nucleotides align to TRBD1. The trim removed 5 bases at V and 1 base at J, leaving 12 bases unmatched. The CDR3 has 17 amino acids. Germline CDR1 MDHEN, CDR2 SYDVKM. The CDR3 here is CASSPPDRGPRNTEAFF. The CDR3, as DNA: TGTGCCAGCAGTCCGCCAGACAGGGGACCTAGGAACACTGAAGCTTTCTTT.